These 18 T cell receptor beta chains originate from one sample sequenced in a study of OX40 agonist ivuxolimab in advanced cancers. Libraries were prepared by immunoSEQ multiplex PCR; TCRdb keeps only in-frame clonotypes and omits some of them. This table has tens of thousands of clones, around nine tenths appearing once. The sequenced sample was CD4+ or CD8+ T cells sorted from blood, obtained in a trial of the OX40 agonist ivuxolimab. Receptors were obtained from an adult with an advanced solid tumor such as melanoma, head and neck, liver or kidney cancer.

The rearrangement joins TRBV15 to TRBJ2-1, with a weak D call TRBD2 (6 bases). Trimming shortened V by 3 bases and J by 6 bases, and 12 bases separated the two germline ends. Germline V gene data show CDR1 as LNHNV and CDR2 as YYDKDF (reference sequence). The CDR3 contains 14 residues. The CDR3 DNA sequence: TGTGCCACCAGCAGGGAGGGCGTCTCCAATGAGCAGTTCTTC. This codes for CATSREGVSNEQFF. Complete variable domain (other parts from reference TRBV15 and TRBJ2-1): DAMVIQNPRYQVTQFGKPVTLSCSQTLNHNVMYWYQQKSSQAPKLLFHYYDKDFNNEADTPDNFQSRRPNTSFCFLDIRSPGLGDTAMYLCATSREGVSNEQFFGPGTRLTVL.

The V and J genes are TRBV19 and TRBJ1-5, with 7 nucleotides matching TRBD1. Per germline, CDR1 LNHDA and CDR2 SQIVND (reference sequence). The CDR3 contains 17 residues. After removal of 1 base from V and 2 bases from J, the junction contained 8 bases not matched to a gene. For the CDR3, the DNA is TGTGCCAGTAGTATAGCCCTCGACAGGGTCGGCAATCAGCCCCAGCATTTT. Translating it yields CASSIALDRVGNQPQHF.

The V gene is TRBV14, the J gene TRBJ1-1; D might be TRBD1 (5 bases). Germline lookup yields CDR1 SGHDN and CDR2 FVKESK. V gave up 8 bases and J gave up 2 bases, with 9 bases separating them. CDR3 length: 12 residues. Written as DNA, the CDR3 is TGTGCCAGCTCAGACAGAAACACTGAAGCTTTCTTT. This encodes CASSDRNTEAFF.

In its sample, this clone was seen a few times. This chain uses TRBV2 with TRBJ1-2, with TRBD1 identical over 8 bases. V was pared by 5 bases and J by 6 bases, with 8 bases of the junction left unmatched. This CDR3 is 14 amino acids long. Germline CDR1 SNHLY, CDR2 FYNNEI. The CDR3 DNA reads as TGTGCCAGCAGTACCCGGACAGGGCGGGATGGCTACACCTTC. Its translation is CASSTRTGRDGYTF.

V gene TRBV7-2 combines with J gene TRBJ2-3; possibly TRBD1 or TRBD2 for D (5 bases each). Germline lookup yields CDR1 SGHTA and CDR2 FQGNSA. V gave up 2 bases and J gave up 2 bases, with 11 bases separating them. The CDR3 length is 15 residues. CDR3 bases: TGTGCCAGCAGCTTAAGCCGGGGCCCCACAGATACGCAGTATTTT. This sequence encodes CASSLSRGPTDTQYF.

The chain is built from TRBV5-6 and TRBJ2-5; 13 positions agree with TRBD2. The CDR3 consists of 18 residues. Germline CDR1 and CDR2: SGHDT and YYEEEE. The V segment lost 4 bases and the J segment 8 bases; nucleotides outside the gene matches: 17. CDR3 region: CASSTGTSGETPQVTQYF. In nucleotides, the CDR3 is TGTGCCAGCAGCACCGGGACTAGCGGGGAGACCCCTCAAGTTACCCAGTACTTC.

The table lists this clone with a few counts. This chain connects TRBV5-1 to TRBJ2-5, with TRBD1 identical over 9 bases. The CDR3 totals 14 residues. Germline loops: CDR1 SGHRS, CDR2 YFSETQ. V shed 4 bases, J shed 4 bases, and the junction held 5 bases outside the gene matches. DNA of the CDR3: TGCGCCAGCAGCGGTACAGGGGGCGGAGAGACCCAGTACTTC. As protein: CASSGTGGGETQYF.

J is TRBJ1-1 and V is TRBV6-1; D gene ambiguous. Germline CDR1 and CDR2: MNHNS and SASEGT. V gave up 6 bases and J gave up 4 bases, with 12 bases separating them. This CDR3 comprises 13 residues. This chain's CDR3 is CASSEKEATEAFF. CDR3 coding DNA: TGTGCCAGCAGCGAAAAAGAGGCCACTGAAGCTTTCTTT.

The gene calls are TRBV13 and TRBJ1-3; D unclear. V lost 7 bases to trimming and J lost 2 bases, with 12 bases between them. CDR1 PRHDT and CDR2 FYEKMQ come from the germline V gene (reference sequence). This CDR3 contains 14 residues. This CDR3 is CASTFRRTGNTIYF. CDR3 in DNA: TGTGCCAGCACCTTCCGCCGTACTGGAAACACCATATATTTT.

This clone was counted only a few times. Written as DNA, the CDR3 is TGTGCCAGCAAGGAGGGAAATAGCAATCAGCCCCAGCATTTT. Residues: CASKEGNSNQPQHF. The gene calls are TRBV7-8 and TRBJ1-5; D is unresolved. Germline assignment: CDR1 SGHVS and CDR2 FQNEAQ. The CDR3 is 14 amino acids. V dropped 7 bases and J dropped 0 bases, with 10 bases sitting between them.

In this sample, this clone turned up once. The CDR3, as DNA: TGTGCCAGCAGCTTAGCGTGGGACAGTGGCTACACCTTC. This gives the protein CASSLAWDSGYTF. The V gene is TRBV7-6, the J gene TRBJ1-2, with TRBD1 matching over 7 bases. With V trimmed by 0 bases and J by 7 bases, 2 bases remained unmatched. CDR1 and CDR2 (germline): SGHVS, FNYEAQ. The CDR3 is made up of 13 amino acids.

The V call is TRBV10-3, the J call TRBJ1-1; 7 nucleotides agree with TRBD1. The V segment lost 7 bases and the J segment 3 bases; nucleotides outside the gene matches: 11. The germline CDR1 and CDR2 sequences are ENHRY and SYGVKD. The CDR3 covers 15 residues. CDR3 DNA sequence: TGTGCCATCACTCCCAGGGGGATAGGGGACACTGAAGCTTTCTTT. Residues: CAITPRGIGDTEAFF.

V gene TRBV29-1 combines with J gene TRBJ1-1; 9 positions match TRBD1. CDR3 length: 13 amino acids. CDR1 and CDR2 from the germline V gene are SQVTM and ANQGSEA. Trimming took 7 bases from V and 6 from J; bases not matched to a gene: 9. In DNA, the CDR3 is TGCAGCGGGGGGGACAGGGTGGTTGCTGAAGCTTTCTTT. Translation: CSGGDRVVAEAFF. The full variable domain, in which reference TRBV29-1 and TRBJ1-1 provide the parts outside the CDR3, is SAVISQKPSRDICQRGTSLTIQCQVDSQVTMMFWYRQQPGQSLTLIATANQGSEATYESGFVIDKFPISRPNLTFSTLTVSNMSPEDSSIYLCSGGDRVVAEAFFGQGTRLTVV.

The V call is TRBV6-5, the J call TRBJ1-1; TRBD1 might be the D (5 bases). CDR3 length: 14 amino acids. V was trimmed by 3 bases and J by 4 bases, leaving 12 bases between them. Germline loops: CDR1 MNHEY, CDR2 SVGAGI. In nucleotides, the CDR3 is TGTGCCAGCAGTTATGGGGCAATACGCACTGAAGCTTTCTTT. It encodes CASSYGAIRTEAFF.

This rearrangement joins TRBV2 to TRBJ2-5; D unresolved. This CDR3 spans 14 amino acids. Germline CDR1 SNHLY, CDR2 FYNNEI. Trimming pared 5 bases from V and 2 bases from J, leaving 12 bases between. CDR3 bases: TGTGCCAGCAGTTTCGGCCGCCAACAAGAGACCCAGTACTTC. The encoded protein is CASSFGRQQETQYF.

The V and J genes are TRBV2 and TRBJ1-5; D possibly corresponds to TRBD1 (6 bases). Trimming took 6 bases from V and 2 from J, leaving 17 bases between them. The CDR3 contains 16 residues. Germline V lookup: CDR1 SNHLY, CDR2 FYNNEI. This CDR3 reads CASSYARGQGNQPQHF. The DNA of the CDR3 is TGTGCCAGCAGCTACGCTCGGGGACAAGGCAATCAGCCCCAGCATTTT.

The V gene is TRBV5-1, the J gene TRBJ1-1; no firm D call. Germline CDR1 SGHRS, CDR2 YFSETQ. Trimming removed 0 bases from V and 0 bases from J, with 6 bases in between. CDR3 length: 14 amino acids. The CDR3 nucleotides are TGCGCCAGCAGCTTGGGCTGGATGAACACTGAAGCTTTCTTT. It encodes CASSLGWMNTEAFF. Supplemented by reference TRBV5-1 and TRBJ1-1, the full variable domain reads KAGVTQTPRYLIKTRGQQVTLSCSPISGHRSVSWYQQTPGQGLQFLFEYFSETQRNKGNFPGRFSGRQFSNSRSEMNVSTLELGDSALYLCASSLGWMNTEAFFGQGTRLTVV.

The rearrangement joins TRBV27 to TRBJ1-3; D is unresolved. The V end lost 2 bases, the J end lost 4 bases, and 12 bases lay between the germline ends. The CDR3 is made up of 15 amino acids. The germline V gene has CDR1 MNHEY and CDR2 SMNVEV (reference sequence). The CDR3 loop is CASSLNPGLGNTIYF. CDR3 DNA sequence: TGTGCCAGCAGTTTAAACCCGGGGTTGGGAAACACCATATATTTT.